One and the same sample provided the 19 T cell receptor beta chains below, sequenced in a study of T cell repertoires in cytomegalovirus infection. No antigens are known for them. TCRdb re-analysed the reads in MiXCR, keeping a single row per CDR3 protein. The table records roughly 920,000 distinct CDR3 sequences, roughly 30% of them present only once. Sample: cultured CD8+ T cells from PBMCs, taken from culture after CMV antigen stimulation. The receptors were gathered from a human donor in good health (CMV status not recorded). Some clones in this sample may be carry-over from other donors' samples.

V and J are TRBV6-5 and TRBJ2-2, with D perhaps matching TRBD1 (6 bases). The CDR3 consists of 15 residues. Trimming took off 2 bases at V and 4 bases at J, with 11 bases between the two ends. CDR1 is MNHEY and CDR2 is SVGAGI in the germline V gene. CDR3 sequence reads: CASSYRTVSTGELFF. The DNA of the CDR3 is TGTGCCAGCAGTTACCGGACAGTGAGCACCGGGGAGCTGTTTTTT.

The V gene is TRBV6-5, the J gene TRBJ2-2, with 7 bases lining up with TRBD1. CDR1 is MNHEY and CDR2 is SVGAGI in the germline V gene. The CDR3 totals 15 residues. J lost 1 base, V lost 5 bases, and 4 bases had no gene match. In DNA, the CDR3 is TGTGCCAGCAGTGATGGGACAGTGAACACCGGGGAGCTGTTTTTT. This encodes CASSDGTVNTGELFF.

This chain joins TRBV3-1 and TRBJ1-5, with D perhaps matching TRBD1 (5 bases). Germline lookup yields CDR1 LGHDT and CDR2 YNNKEL (reference sequence). V lost 4 bases to trimming and J lost 6 bases, with 10 bases between them. The CDR3 has 13 amino acids. CDR3 DNA sequence: TGTGCCAGCAGCCGTCACGGGACTCAGCCCCAGCATTTT. This encodes CASSRHGTQPQHF.

This clonotype appeared many times. J is TRBJ1-1 and V is TRBV6-5; D not certain. There are 13 residues in the CDR3. Per germline, CDR1 MNHEY and CDR2 SVGAGI. V was trimmed by 2 bases and J by 5 bases, leaving 9 bases between them. The CDR3 is CASSYGERTEAFF. CDR3 coding DNA: TGTGCCAGCAGTTACGGGGAGAGGACTGAAGCTTTCTTT.

The chain links TRBV5-6 to TRBJ2-1; 12 bases map to TRBD1. J was trimmed by 6 bases and V by 2 bases; bases with no gene match: 18. The CDR3 sequence is 20 residues long. In germline, CDR1 is SGHDT, CDR2 YYEEEE. The CDR3 DNA is TGTGCCAGCAGCTTCCGGGACAGGGGGCGCAGTCTGCGGGGGGTCAATGAGCAGTTCTTC. Encoded protein: CASSFRDRGRSLRGVNEQFF.

The rearrangement uses TRBV6-6 and TRBJ1-1; D uncertain. The CDR3 runs 12 residues. Germline V gene data show CDR1 as MNHNY and CDR2 as SVGAGI (reference sequence). V dropped 0 bases and J dropped 7 bases, with 6 bases sitting between them. CDR3 bases: TGTGCCAGCAGTTACTCGCTCCTTGAAGCTTTCTTT. It encodes CASSYSLLEAFF.

As concerns this clonotype: Its ends do not fully match the called genes, so a read error is possible. The chain employs TRBV7-6 and TRBJ1-1, with 7 bases fitting TRBD1. CDR1 SGHVS and CDR2 FNYEAQ come from the germline V gene. The CDR3 is 14 residues long. The DNA for the CDR3 is TGTGTCAGCAGCTCAGGGGGGGCAGGATTGGAAGCTTTCTTT. Protein sequence: CVSSSGGAGLEAFF.

This clonotype turned up a few times. Here the CDR3 DNA reads TGCGCCAGCAGTCCGGCGGGGGTCACAGATACGCAGTATTTT. This sequence encodes CASSPAGVTDTQYF. The V call is TRBV10-2, the J call TRBJ2-3, with 7 nucleotides matching TRBD2. Losses at the gene ends were 5 bases for V and 2 bases for J; bases not matched to a gene: 4. This CDR3 has 14 residues. Per germline, CDR1 WSHSY and CDR2 SAAADI.

The V call is TRBV19, the J call TRBJ1-2; the D gene is possibly TRBD1 (5 bases). There are 17 residues in the CDR3. V was shortened by 7 bases and J by 3 bases, with 24 bases between the two germline ends. Germline V gene lookup returns CDR1 LNHDA and CDR2 SQIVND (reference sequence). The CDR3 DNA sequence: TGTGCCAGTACCTCGGAGGGAGGGGAGGACCTTCACTATGGCTACACCTTC. Translation gives CASTSEGGEDLHYGYTF. Variable domain in full (rest from reference TRBV19 and TRBJ1-2): DGGITQSPKYLFRKEGQNVTLSCEQNLNHDAMYWYRQDPGQGLRLIYYSQIVNDFQKGDIAEGYSVSREKKESFPLTVTSAQKNPTAFYLCASTSEGGEDLHYGYTFGSGTRLTVV.

The chain has TRBV14 and TRBJ1-6; D is unresolved. Trimming removed 6 bases at V and 10 bases at J, with 13 bases between. Looked up from germline, CDR1 is SGHDN and CDR2 is FVKESK. This CDR3 has 13 residues. CDR3 DNA: TGTGCCAGCAGTCTGGGCTGGGAGTCACCCCTCCACTTT. Amino acid sequence: CASSLGWESPLHF.

This clonotype was seen a handful of times. The chain links TRBV27 to TRBJ2-5, with TRBD2 matching over 7 bases. Looked up from germline, CDR1 is MNHEY and CDR2 is SMNVEV (reference sequence). The trim removed 6 bases at V and 4 bases at J, leaving 14 bases unmatched. This CDR3 is built from 16 residues. The CDR3 nucleotides read TGTGCCAGCAGCCCCCTGGAACGGGGCGGGAGAGAGACCCAGTACTTC. It translates to CASSPLERGGRETQYF.

The chain carries TRBV7-9 and TRBJ1-2, with 9 bases aligning to TRBD1. V dropped 5 bases and J dropped 6; count of bases not matched to a gene: 10. In germline, CDR1 is SEHNR, CDR2 FQNEAQ (reference sequence). The CDR3 is 15 residues long. The CDR3 sequence is CASSLDRDRDDGYTF. In nucleotides, the CDR3 is TGTGCCAGCAGCCTAGACCGGGACAGGGATGATGGCTACACCTTC. Full variable domain (remainder filled in from reference TRBV7-9 and TRBJ1-2): DTGVSQNPRHKITKRGQNVTFRCDPISEHNRLYWYRQTLGQGPEFLTYFQNEAQLEKSRLLSDRFSAERPKGSFSTLEIQRTEQGDSAMYLCASSLDRDRDDGYTFGSGTRLTVV.

J is TRBJ2-7 and V is TRBV7-9, with 9 bases identical to TRBD1. The ends lost 3 bases at V and 5 bases at J; junction bases unmatched: 5. The length of the CDR3 is 14 residues. Germline V gene sequence: CDR1 SEHNR, CDR2 FQNEAQ (reference sequence). The CDR3 DNA sequence: TGTGCCAGCAGCTTCACAGGGGGCGAAAACGAGCAGTACTTC. This translates into CASSFTGGENEQYF.

This clonotype was observed at least ten times. This rearrangement joins TRBV7-2 to TRBJ2-1, with D perhaps given as TRBD1 or TRBD2 (5 bases each). The CDR3 contains 15 residues. Trimming took 5 bases from V and 0 from J, leaving 11 bases between them. CDR1 is SGHTA and CDR2 is FQGNSA in the germline V gene. The CDR3 DNA is TGTGCCAGCAGCCGGGACCCGAGCTCCTACAATGAGCAGTTCTTC. Its protein is CASSRDPSSYNEQFF.

This clonotype was detected a few times. The chain employs TRBV4-3 and TRBJ2-1; TRBD1 agrees at 7 bases. The CDR3 is made up of 13 amino acids. J gave up 9 bases and V 5 bases, and 7 bases lay outside the gene matches. Per germline, CDR1 LGHNA and CDR2 YSLEER. CDR3 DNA: TGCGCCAGCAGCGAGACAGGGATGGGTGAGCAGTTCTTC. The encoded protein is CASSETGMGEQFF.

The sample holds a few counts of this clonotype. DNA of the CDR3: TGTGCCAGCTCCGAAATGGGGACGGGGGCCTACGAGCAGTACTTC. Its translation is CASSEMGTGAYEQYF. J is TRBJ2-7 and V is TRBV27; tentative D call: TRBD2 (6 bases). Germline V CDR1 and CDR2: MNHEY, SMNVEV (reference sequence). This CDR3 region has 15 residues. Trimming left V 8 bases short and J 2 bases short, with 19 bases between.

The chain employs TRBV7-6 and TRBJ2-3, with D tentatively TRBD2 (7 bases). The CDR3 contains 13 residues. The V and J ends lost 5 bases and 6 bases respectively, with 12 bases between them. Per germline, CDR1 SGHVS and CDR2 FNYEAQ. The CDR3 coding sequence is TGTGCCAGCAGCGAGGGGGGGGCCGATACGCAGTATTTT. Protein sequence: CASSEGGADTQYF.

This clonotype was observed a few times. V gene TRBV6-1 combines with J gene TRBJ2-2; D may be TRBD1 (6 bases). CDR3 length equals 19 residues. Looked up from germline, CDR1 is MNHNS and CDR2 is SASEGT. The germline V and J ends were trimmed by 4 bases and 4 bases, with 25 bases remaining between them. CDR3 in DNA: TGTGCCAGCAGTGCTCTCCTCGGGACACCCCCCCCGGGCACCGGGGAGCTGTTTTTT. Its translation is CASSALLGTPPPGTGELFF.

The genes are TRBV12-3 or TRBV12-4 and TRBJ2-2; D gene ambiguous. The CDR3 spans 15 residues. V gave up 2 bases and J gave up 4 bases, with 11 bases separating them. The CDR3 DNA sequence: TGTGCCAGCAGTTTAATCAGGCGTACCACCGGGGAGCTGTTTTTT. Protein: CASSLIRRTTGELFF.